The clone carrying this T cell receptor (beta chain) was observed at least ten times. Antigen unknown. Not a single patient had been given any form of treatment at any point before undergoing thyroid surgery. The entry originates in a study of metastatic and nonmetastatic thyroid tumors. Regarding the study as a whole: Reports indicated that malignant thyroid tumors showed significantly higher TCR beta diversity than benign nodules did, in blood and tumor.

Trimming took 3 bases from V and 5 from J; bases not matched to a gene: 10. Looked up from germline, CDR1 is SGDLS and CDR2 is YYNGEE. The CDR3 contains 15 residues. How the authors handled the data: Building a distant-metastasis classifier for papillary thyroid cancer drew on CDR3 differences across clinicopathological groups. TCRdb re-called clones via MiXCR from the PCR reads. TCRdb, not the original authors, processed these V and J calls. The table has 25,000 to 30,000 clones, over 20% seen once. This TCR was recovered from a female donor with papillary thyroid cancer or a benign thyroid nodule (not recorded which). Some clones in this sample may be carry-over from other donors' samples. V gene TRBV9 combines with J gene TRBJ2-7, with 8 bases aligning to TRBD2. Sequencing was done on a sample of blood. The CDR3 loop reads CASSEGSGRPHEQYF. The CDR3 DNA reads as TGTGCCAGCAGCGAGGGGAGCGGGAGACCCCACGAGCAGTACTTC.